What follows are 26 T cell receptor beta chains derived from one specimen sequenced in a study of shared clonotypes between healthy human individuals. Method: immunoSEQ multiplex PCR; TCRdb's copy keeps in-frame clones and lacks some. The sample carries 90,000 to 120,000 clones, 65% to 75% recorded once. The material sequenced was memory CD8+ T cells sorted from blood. Subset defined: CD45RO+ cells pooled with CCR7-negative TemRA cells. The source of these receptors is a woman in her twenties or thirties in good health.

The V and J genes are TRBV19 and TRBJ2-3, with D perhaps being TRBD1 or TRBD2 (6 bases each). Trimming pared 5 bases from V and 0 bases from J, leaving 12 bases between. Per germline, CDR1 LNHDA and CDR2 SQIVND (reference sequence). The CDR3 covers 15 residues. The CDR3 region has the DNA TGTGCCAGTAGTGGGGGGCGAGCTAGCACAGATACGCAGTATTTT. It is translated as CASSGGRASTDTQYF.

This CDR3 is CSVGTGGPYYGYTF. As DNA, the CDR3 is TGCAGCGTCGGGACAGGCGGACCCTACTATGGCTACACCTTC. The chain links TRBV29-1 to TRBJ1-2; TRBD1 aligns across 8 bases. V shed 6 bases, J shed 3 bases, and the junction held 9 bases outside the gene matches. Germline V lookup: CDR1 SQVTM, CDR2 ANQGSEA. The CDR3 has 14 residues.

The chain joins TRBV27 to TRBJ2-2, with a tentative D call TRBD2 (5 bases). V lost 4 bases and J lost 1, with 10 bases in between. Germline-derived CDR1 and CDR2 are MNHEY and SMNVEV (reference sequence). The CDR3 loop spans 15 amino acids. The CDR3, as DNA: TGTGCCAGCAGTTCGGGGATAGAGAACACCGGGGAGCTGTTTTTT. It encodes CASSSGIENTGELFF.

The chain links TRBV6-4 to TRBJ2-3; perhaps TRBD2 as D (5 bases). The V gene's germline CDR1 is MRHNA and CDR2 SNTAGT. The CDR3 covers 15 residues. The germline V and J ends were trimmed by 3 bases and 2 bases, with 12 bases remaining between them. The CDR3 DNA sequence: TGTGCCAGCAGTGAAGCTAGCTCCCACACAGATACGCAGTATTTT. It encodes CASSEASSHTDTQYF.

This clone was counted a few times. In the same sample, other DNA sequences code for this CDR3. The chain has TRBV29-1 and TRBJ2-3, with TRBD2 matching over 15 bases. Germline CDR1 is SQVTM and CDR2 is ANQGSEA. V shed 8 bases, J shed 4 bases, and the junction held 10 bases outside the gene matches. The CDR3 is 16 amino acids. The DNA of the CDR3 is TGCAGCTGGGCCGGGACTAGCGGGAGGAGCGCAGATACGCAGTATTTT. Translation: CSWAGTSGRSADTQYF.

Only a few counts were recorded for this clone. Within the sample, other DNA sequences also encode this same CDR3. The chain uses TRBV6-1 and TRBJ2-2; 10 bases agree with TRBD2. This CDR3 spans 15 amino acids. Germline values: CDR1 MNHNS, CDR2 SASEGT. With V trimmed by 4 bases and J by 1 base, 0 bases remained unmatched. In DNA, the CDR3 is TGTGCCAGCAGTGGACTAGCGGGGAACACCGGGGAGCTGTTTTTT. It codes for CASSGLAGNTGELFF.

In this sample, this clone turned up a few times. This chain uses TRBV6-1 with TRBJ1-5; possibly TRBD1 for D (6 bases). This CDR3 has 16 residues. V was trimmed by 4 bases and J by 4 bases, leaving 17 bases between them. Germline-derived CDR1 and CDR2 are MNHNS and SASEGT. The CDR3 sequence: CASSGTRDIRNQPQHF. CDR3 DNA: TGTGCCAGCAGTGGTACCCGGGACATCCGGAATCAGCCCCAGCATTTT.

This clone was recorded only once. The chain links TRBV6-6 to TRBJ1-1, with 7 positions matching TRBD1. V shed 5 bases and J 3 bases; nucleotides not matched to a gene: 3. The CDR3 is 13 amino acids. CDR1 is MNHNY, CDR2 SVGAGI, per germline (reference sequence). The CDR3 DNA sequence: TGTGCCAGCAGTCCTGACAGGGACACTGAAGCTTTCTTT. Translated: CASSPDRDTEAFF.

The J gene is TRBJ1-4, the V gene TRBV19, with 8 bases that match TRBD1. CDR1 and CDR2 from the germline V gene are LNHDA and SQIVND (reference sequence). CDR3 length equals 15 residues. V lost 4 bases and J lost 3; bases outside the gene matches: 4. The CDR3 spells CASSTLQGANEKLFF. CDR3 DNA: TGTGCCAGTAGTACACTACAGGGGGCTAATGAAAAACTGTTTTTT.

This clone was detected ten times or more. The rearrangement links TRBV27 to TRBJ2-3, with D perhaps given as TRBD1 or TRBD2 (5 bases each). The CDR3 extends over 16 amino acids. Germline V gene sequence: CDR1 MNHEY, CDR2 SMNVEV (reference sequence). Trimming stripped 6 bases from V and 4 bases from J, with 20 bases between. Here the CDR3 reads CASSHGLGDSADTQYF. In DNA, the CDR3 is TGTGCCAGCAGCCACGGACTGGGAGACAGTGCAGATACGCAGTATTTT.

Only a few counts were recorded for this clone. The chain combines TRBV7-9 with TRBJ2-2; D gene ambiguous. The germline V gene has CDR1 SEHNR and CDR2 FQNEAQ (reference sequence). CDR3 length: 13 amino acids. V gave up 1 base and J gave up 5 bases, with 5 bases separating them. CDR3 loop: CASSLVPTGELFF. The CDR3 DNA is TGTGCCAGCAGCTTAGTCCCGACCGGGGAGCTGTTTTTT.

This chain joins TRBV28 and TRBJ1-4, with 7 positions matching TRBD1. The V and J ends lost 3 bases and 4 bases, in that order; junction bases with no gene match: 8. Germline-derived CDR1 and CDR2 are MDHEN and SYDVKM. The CDR3 loop spans 16 amino acids. The CDR3 here is CASSFLSDRFNEKLFF. For the CDR3, the DNA is TGTGCCAGCAGTTTCCTATCGGACAGGTTTAATGAAAAACTGTTTTTT. Full variable domain (remainder filled in from reference TRBV28 and TRBJ1-4): DVKVTQSSRYLVKRTGEKVFLECVQDMDHENMFWYRQDPGLGLRLIYFSYDVKMKEKGDIPEGYSVSREKKERFSLILESASTNQTSMYLCASSFLSDRFNEKLFFGSGTQLSVL.

The chain employs TRBV14 and TRBJ1-1; the D gene is possibly TRBD1 (5 bases). Trimming left V 1 base short and J 11 bases short, with 11 bases between. CDR1 and CDR2 (germline): SGHDN, FVKESK. The CDR3 covers 12 residues. CDR3 nucleotide sequence: TGTGCCAGCAGCCAAGGGCGGGGGGATGCTTTCTTT. The encoded protein is CASSQGRGDAFF.

In this sample, this clone turned up a few times. The rearrangement joins TRBV11-2 to TRBJ2-5; D ambiguous. The CDR3 contains 13 residues. Germline loops: CDR1 SGHAT, CDR2 FQNNGV. Trimming pared 5 bases from V and 4 bases from J, leaving 11 bases between. CDR3 protein: CASSPPSVETQYF. The CDR3 region has the DNA TGTGCCAGCAGCCCCCCTTCGGTAGAGACCCAGTACTTC.

This chain connects TRBV7-8 to TRBJ1-4, with D perhaps TRBD1 (6 bases). The CDR3 totals 16 residues. V was trimmed by 3 bases and J by 4 bases, leaving 15 bases between them. Per the germline V gene, CDR1 is SGHVS and CDR2 is FQNEAQ. The CDR3: CASSFGSGVHNEKLFF. In DNA, the CDR3 is TGTGCCAGCAGCTTTGGCTCAGGGGTGCATAATGAAAAACTGTTTTTT.

This chain links TRBV7-9 with TRBJ2-1; 8 positions match TRBD1. The V gene end was trimmed by 4 bases and the J gene end by 4 bases; junction bases not matched to a gene: 6. Germline V gene sequence: CDR1 SEHNR, CDR2 FQNEAQ (reference sequence). CDR3 size: 15 residues. DNA of the CDR3: TGTGCCAGCAGCTCTGGACAGGGAAAATACAATGAGCAGTTCTTC. Amino acids: CASSSGQGKYNEQFF.

V is TRBV9 and J is TRBJ2-1; D unresolved. The germline gives CDR1 SGDLS, CDR2 YYNGEE. V was shortened by 3 bases and J by 5 bases, with 15 bases between the two germline ends. The CDR3 has 15 amino acids. CDR3 in amino acids: CASSAYILRNNEQFF. The CDR3 nucleotides are TGTGCCAGCAGCGCCTACATTTTACGGAACAATGAGCAGTTCTTC.

The V call is TRBV9, the J call TRBJ1-1; 7 bases are a match to TRBD1. With V trimmed by 4 bases and J by 7 bases, 4 bases remained unmatched. The CDR3 sequence is 12 residues long. Per the germline V gene, CDR1 is SGDLS and CDR2 is YYNGEE. As DNA, the CDR3 is TGTGCCAGCAGCCCGGGACAGAATGAAGCTTTCTTT. Amino acid sequence: CASSPGQNEAFF. The full variable domain, rest sourced from reference TRBV9 and TRBJ1-1, is DSGVTQTPKHLITATGQRVTLRCSPRSGDLSVYWYQQSLDQGLQFLIQYYNGEERAKGNILERFSAQQFPDLHSELNLSSLELGDSALYFCASSPGQNEAFFGQGTRLTVV.

The gene calls are TRBV28 and TRBJ1-2; TRBD1 aligns across 12 bases. The CDR3 has 16 amino acids. Germline V CDR1 and CDR2: MDHEN, SYDVKM. The trim removed 4 bases at V and 8 bases at J, leaving 11 bases unmatched. In DNA, the CDR3 is TGTGCCAGCAGTTCCCACACCGGGACAGGGGGCGGAGGCTACACCTTC. Amino acids: CASSSHTGTGGGGYTF.

This sequence joins TRBV4-2 and TRBJ2-7; 9 nucleotides line up with TRBD2. The germline V gene has CDR1 LGHNA and CDR2 YNFKEQ. Losses at the gene ends were 0 bases for V and 5 bases for J; bases not matched to a gene: 11. The CDR3 loop spans 17 amino acids. The CDR3 spells CASSQDHWLAGLDEQYF. The CDR3 DNA reads TGTGCCAGCAGCCAAGATCATTGGCTAGCGGGACTCGACGAGCAGTACTTC.

This rearrangement joins TRBV5-1 to TRBJ2-7; D remains unclear. The V gene's germline CDR1 is SGHRS and CDR2 YFSETQ. The CDR3 runs to 15 residues. V lost 4 bases and J lost 5, with 19 bases in between. The CDR3 is CASSQTGVNRNEQYF. The CDR3 DNA reads TGCGCCAGCAGCCAAACCGGCGTTAATAGAAACGAGCAGTACTTC.

This clone was picked up many times. The chain is built from TRBV28 and TRBJ1-1; 8 bases map to TRBD1. CDR3 length: 15 amino acids. CDR1 and CDR2 (germline): MDHEN, SYDVKM. V was pared by 5 bases and J by 3 bases, with 8 bases of the junction left unmatched. For the CDR3, the DNA is TGTGCCAGCAGTCAACGACAGGGGCTATACACTGAAGCTTTCTTT. Residues: CASSQRQGLYTEAFF.

V and J are TRBV28 and TRBJ2-7; D is undetermined. The CDR3 consists of 12 residues. Germline CDR1 and CDR2: MDHEN and SYDVKM. Trimming pared 6 bases from V and 0 bases from J, leaving 6 bases between. CDR3 residues: CASSPRSYEQYF. The CDR3 DNA sequence: TGTGCCAGCAGCCCCCGCTCCTACGAGCAGTACTTC.

The J gene is TRBJ2-7, the V gene TRBV27; tentative D call: TRBD1 (7 bases). The germline V and J ends were trimmed by 4 bases and 3 bases, with 13 bases remaining between them. Germline V gene sequence: CDR1 MNHEY, CDR2 SMNVEV (reference sequence). This CDR3 has 14 residues. The CDR3 region has the DNA TGTGCCAGCAGTTCGACAGGGAGGTACTACGAGCAGTACTTC. Its translation: CASSSTGRYYEQYF.

The chain is built from TRBV6-1 and TRBJ2-3; 10 bases align to TRBD2. This CDR3 spans 15 amino acids. V lost 2 bases to trimming and J lost 4 bases; unmatched junction nucleotides: 3. The V gene's germline CDR1 is MNHNS and CDR2 SASEGT. The CDR3 protein is CASSELAGEADTQYF. Written as DNA, the CDR3 is TGTGCCAGCAGTGAACTAGCGGGAGAAGCAGATACGCAGTATTTT.

This clone has only one observation. The genes are TRBV6-5 and TRBJ2-7, with a tentative D call TRBD2 (6 bases). CDR1 and CDR2 from the germline V gene are MNHEY and SVGAGI. V was clipped by 5 bases and J by 2 bases, with 13 bases between them. This CDR3 is built from 14 residues. In DNA form, the CDR3 reads TGTGCCAGCAGTCCGGGGGAGGAAGCCTACGAGCAGTACTTC. This translates into CASSPGEEAYEQYF.